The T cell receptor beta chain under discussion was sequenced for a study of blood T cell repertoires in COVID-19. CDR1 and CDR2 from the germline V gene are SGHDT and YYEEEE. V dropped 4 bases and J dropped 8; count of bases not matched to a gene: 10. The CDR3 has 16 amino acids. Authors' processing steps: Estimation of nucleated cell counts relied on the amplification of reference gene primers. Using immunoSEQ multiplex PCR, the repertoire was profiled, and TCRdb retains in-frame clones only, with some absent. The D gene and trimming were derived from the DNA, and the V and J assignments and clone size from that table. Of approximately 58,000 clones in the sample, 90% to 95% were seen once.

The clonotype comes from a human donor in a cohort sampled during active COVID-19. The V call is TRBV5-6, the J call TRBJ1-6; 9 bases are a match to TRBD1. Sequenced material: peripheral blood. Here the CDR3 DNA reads TGTGCCAGCAGCCGTGGTGAGGGACAGGGCCATTCACCCCTCCACTTT. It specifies CASSRGEGQGHSPLHF.